This is a list of T cell receptor beta chains from one sample in a study of shared clonotypes between healthy human individuals. Produced via immunoSEQ multiplex PCR; TCRdb's table is partial and in-frame only. The sample shows approximately 980,000 clones, around three quarters of them seen only once. The material sequenced was memory CD4+ T cells sorted from blood. These receptors originate from a man between 18 and 29 years old in good health. CDR3s include the opening cysteine and the closing phenylalanine or tryptophan. A D gene is named only where the DNA matches it firmly. Clone size is not always given. Where it is, it says once, few, many or a class for expanded clones.

D,length,J,V,size,CDR3,DNA
.,15,TRBJ1-1,TRBV7-2,many,CASSPRRGERTEAFF,TGTGCCAGCAGCCCCCGTCGCGGAGAAAGGACTGAAGCTTTCTTT
.,16,TRBJ1-3,TRBV6-6,.,CASSFRSTGAGNTIYF,TGTGCCAGCAGTTTTCGATCAACCGGGGCTGGAAACACCATATATTTT
.,15,TRBJ2-2,TRBV19,.,CATSPRRMNTGELFF,TGTGCCACCTCTCCCCGGCGGATGAACACCGGGGAGCTGTTTTTT
TRBD1,14,TRBJ1-2,TRBV2,.,CASSRQGTNYGYTF,TGTGCCAGCAGCCGACAGGGGACTAACTATGGCTACACCTTC
TRBD1,15,TRBJ1-2,TRBV5-5,.,CASSDYRTGDYGYTF,TGTGCCAGCAGCGATTACAGGACAGGGGACTATGGCTACACCTTC
.,16,TRBJ2-3,TRBV5-1,.,CASSLGARGNTDTQYF,TGCGCCAGCAGCTTGGGGGCGAGAGGGAACACAGATACGCAGTATTTT
.,14,TRBJ1-4,TRBV5-1,few,CASSLGHINEKLFF,TGCGCCAGCAGTCTGGGGCACATTAATGAAAAACTGTTTTTT
.,14,TRBJ1-2,TRBV10-3,.,CAISESISQSGYTF,TGTGCCATCAGTGAGTCGATCTCCCAGTCTGGCTACACCTTC
.,12,TRBJ1-5,TRBV30,.,CAWSDTNQPQHF,TGTGCCTGGAGTGACACCAATCAGCCCCAGCATTTT
TRBD1,14,TRBJ2-7,TRBV29-1,.,CSVEGQGGSYEQYF,TGCAGCGTTGAAGGACAGGGGGGTTCTTACGAGCAGTACTTC
.,17,TRBJ2-3,TRBV7-9,few,CASSLLEGWASTDTQYF,TGTGCCAGCAGCTTATTGGAGGGATGGGCCAGCACAGATACGCAGTATTTT
.,16,TRBJ1-6,TRBV6-6,.,CASSLGWGSPYSPLHF,TGTGCCAGCAGTTTGGGATGGGGGAGCCCGTATTCACCCCTCCACTTT
.,14,TRBJ1-6,TRBV15,.,CATSRAGPNSPLHF,TGTGCCACCAGCAGAGCAGGGCCAAATTCACCCCTCCACTTT
.,15,TRBJ1-4,TRBV27,few,CASSDRDYHREKLFF,TGTGCCAGCAGTGACCGGGACTATCATCGTGAAAAACTGTTTTTT
.,15,TRBJ2-2,TRBV5-1,.,CASSRSSEHTGELFF,TGCGCCAGCAGTAGATCTAGCGAGCACACCGGGGAGCTGTTTTTT
.,13,TRBJ2-1,TRBV5-1,.,CASSPLAGSEQFF,TGCGCCAGCAGTCCGCTCGCGGGGAGTGAGCAGTTCTTC
TRBD1,13,TRBJ2-7,TRBV5-1,few,CASSVDRAYEQYF,TGCGCCAGCAGCGTGGACAGGGCCTACGAGCAGTACTTC
.,14,TRBJ2-6,TRBV5-5,.,CASSPGSGANVLTF,TGTGCCAGCAGCCCAGGGTCGGGGGCCAACGTCCTGACTTTC
.,14,TRBJ1-2,TRBV6-1,.,CASSGSQNNYGYTF,TGTGCCAGCAGTGGAAGCCAAAATAACTATGGCTACACCTTC
.,12,TRBJ2-3,TRBV19,.,CASSSGGHAQYF,TGTGCCAGTAGTTCCGGGGGGCATGCGCAGTATTTT
.,15,TRBJ1-1,TRBV7-6,.,CASSLFAGTNTEAFF,TGTGCCAGCAGCTTATTCGCAGGCACGAACACTGAAGCTTTCTTT
.,13,TRBJ1-2,TRBV28,.,CASRPTGTYGYTF,TGTGCCAGCAGACCTACAGGGACCTATGGCTACACCTTC
.,16,TRBJ1-1,TRBV1,.,CTSSQKFRAVNTEAFF,TGCACCAGCAGCCAGAAGTTCCGGGCGGTTAACACTGAAGCTTTCTTT
.,16,TRBJ2-2,TRBV19,.,CASSIGQGPNTGELFF,TGTGCCAGTAGTATAGGGCAGGGGCCAAACACCGGGGAGCTGTTTTTT
TRBD1,13,TRBJ1-1,TRBV6-1,.,CASRWTGITEAFF,TGTGCCAGCAGGTGGACAGGGATCACTGAAGCTTTCTTT
TRBD2,14,TRBJ2-1,TRBV30,.,CAWSVGLAGDEQFF,TGTGCCTGGAGTGTCGGACTAGCGGGGGATGAGCAGTTCTTC
TRBD2,19,TRBJ2-2,TRBV28,.,CASSLSGTSGSRNTGELFF,TGTGCCAGCAGTTTATCCGGGACTAGCGGGAGTAGGAACACCGGGGAGCTGTTTTTT
.,14,TRBJ1-4,TRBV19,once,CASRDGTGGEKLFF,TGTGCCAGTCGAGATGGAACGGGGGGTGAAAAACTGTTTTTT
.,14,TRBJ1-1,TRBV19,.,CASSIPTGNTEAFF,TGTGCCAGTAGTATCCCTACCGGGAACACTGAAGCTTTCTTT
.,11,TRBJ1-2,TRBV29-1,.,CSVAGADGYTF,TGCAGCGTTGCGGGGGCTGATGGCTACACCTTC
.,15,TRBJ2-7,TRBV12-1,.,CPQNQRARISYEQYF,TGTCCCCAAAATCAAAGGGCACGGATCTCCTACGAGCAGTACTTC
.,15,TRBJ1-1,TRBV5-1,.,CASSLDGGQSTEAFF,TGCGCCAGCAGCCTAGATGGGGGGCAGAGCACTGAAGCTTTCTTT
.,12,TRBJ1-1,TRBV5-1,.,CASSPLGTEAFF,TGCGCCAGCAGCCCCCTTGGTACTGAAGCTTTCTTT
TRBD2,18,TRBJ2-2,TRBV5-6,.,CASSRSAASGSRSGELFF,TGTGCCAGCAGCCGGTCGGCGGCTAGCGGGAGTCGGAGCGGGGAGCTGTTTTTT
.,19,TRBJ2-3,TRBV21-1,.,CASSKDEVAGPPSTDTQYF,TGTGCCAGCAGCAAAGACGAGGTCGCGGGGCCTCCAAGCACAGATACGCAGTATTTT
TRBD1,15,TRBJ1-4,TRBV5-1,.,CASSLDRAPNEKLFF,TGCGCCAGCAGCCTGGACAGGGCGCCAAATGAAAAACTGTTTTTT
.,14,TRBJ2-2,TRBV7-9,.,CASSLASNTGELFF,TGTGCCAGCAGCTTAGCCTCGAACACCGGGGAGCTGTTTTTT
.,13,TRBJ1-2,TRBV30,.,CACLTGGTYGYTF,TGTGCCTGCTTAACAGGAGGTACCTATGGCTACACCTTC
.,16,TRBJ2-2,TRBV5-1,.,CASSLYADEPSRELFF,TGCGCCAGCAGCTTGTATGCAGATGAGCCCTCCCGGGAGCTGTTTTTT
.,17,TRBJ2-7,TRBV5-1,.,CASSSSATGVIAYEQYF,TGCGCCAGCAGCTCCTCGGCAACGGGAGTAATAGCCTACGAGCAGTACTTC
.,13,TRBJ2-7,TRBV19,many,CASSTTGAREQYF,TGTGCCAGTAGTACAACGGGGGCCAGGGAGCAGTACTTC
.,15,TRBJ1-4,TRBV19,once,CASTPERQRGEKLFF,TGTGCCAGTACCCCCGAGAGACAGCGAGGTGAAAAACTGTTTTTT
.,12,TRBJ1-6,TRBV6-5,.,CASRQGNSPLHF,TGTGCCAGCAGGCAGGGAAATTCACCCCTCCACTTT
TRBD2,20,TRBJ2-4,TRBV7-8,.,CASSPSAPGLAELAKNIQYF,TGTGCCAGCAGTCCTAGTGCCCCGGGACTAGCAGAACTAGCCAAAAACATTCAGTACTTC
TRBD1,15,TRBJ1-5,TRBV5-6,.,CASSRRTGQNQPQHF,TGTGCCAGCAGCCGTAGGACAGGGCAGAATCAGCCCCAGCATTTT
.,15,TRBJ1-2,TRBV19,.,CASSIGAGVGYGYTF,TGTGCCAGTAGTATCGGGGCAGGGGTAGGCTATGGCTACACCTTC
.,13,TRBJ2-1,TRBV4-3,.,CASSQWKGYEQFF,TGCGCCAGCAGCCAATGGAAAGGTTATGAGCAGTTCTTC
.,14,TRBJ2-7,TRBV11-2,.,CASSLDPATYEQYF,TGTGCCAGCAGCTTAGATCCAGCCACCTACGAGCAGTACTTC
.,14,TRBJ2-1,TRBV5-1,.,CASSPQGGQQEQFF,TGCGCCAGCAGCCCCCAGGGAGGACAGCAGGAGCAGTTCTTC
.,15,TRBJ1-6,TRBV13,.,CASRFTQGGNSPLHF,TGTGCCAGCAGGTTCACACAGGGTGGGAATTCACCCCTCCACTTT
.,13,TRBJ2-5,TRBV5-6,once,CASSLQGSWTQYF,TGTGCCAGCAGCCTGCAGGGGAGTTGGACCCAGTACTTC
.,14,TRBJ1-5,TRBV18,few,CASSPLPDSKPQHF,TGTGCCAGCTCACCACTCCCCGACAGCAAGCCCCAGCATTTT